This TCR beta chain was sequenced during a study of human T cells and chemical hapten exposure. The study, taken as a whole, reports: After DPC sensitization, TCRs above 1 in 1000 frequency showed no change.

TCRdb re-analysed the RACE reads in MiXCR, keeping a single row per CDR3 protein. In the table there are about 96,000 distinct CDR3 sequences, 7% to 10% of which are singletons. As regards this clonotype: Its target is not known.

This CDR3 has 14 amino acids. Trimming cost V 6 bases and J 2 bases; bases outside gene matches: 5. Germline-derived CDR1 and CDR2 are MNHEY and SVGAGI. As to time point: patch test 2, 6 weeks after DPC sensitization. The sample's treatment: therapeutic diphenylcyclopropenone sensitization with weekly scalp DPC. The chain joins TRBV6-5 to TRBJ2-5; TRBD1 matches 8 bases. The receptor was derived from a woman aged 40 to 55 with alopecia areata. Some clones in this sample may be carry-over from other donors' samples. The specimen comprised whole blood, sampled in connection with sensitization to the hapten diphenylcyclopropenone (DPC). Here the CDR3 DNA reads TGTGCCAGCAGAGCAGGGGGCGGACAAGAGACCCAGTACTTC. Translated: CASRAGGGQETQYF.